Listed here is a single T cell receptor beta chain. Antigen unknown. This entry comes from a study of T cells in narcolepsy. Across the study: Patients with NT1 or NT2 and healthy control donors were enrolled. Study observations and caveats: HCRT-specific and TRIB2-specific autoreactive clonotypes appeared among same-patient CSF and blood CD4+ clonotypes. Autoreactive clone sequences were missing from some blood memory CD4+ repertoires. Blood of same and different patients, but not healthy controls, reportedly held recurring autoreactive clonotypes.

TCRdb keeps only in-frame clones here, not all; method: immunoSEQ multiplex PCR. The top ten hold 1% to 1.5% of the sample, which has about 40,000 clones, roughly 88% seen once. Germline values: CDR1 LNHDA, CDR2 SQIVND (reference sequence). This CDR3 is built from 14 residues. The germline V and J ends were trimmed by 5 bases and 3 bases, with 14 bases remaining between them. The rearrangement uses TRBV19 and TRBJ2-7; possible D gene TRBD2, 5 bases. The sequence came from a human donor with narcolepsy. The sequencing sample was made of CD45RA- memory CD4+ T cells from PBMCs. The CDR3 coding sequence is TGTGCCAGTAGTGGGTTCCCGGAGGACTACGAGCAGTACTTC. This sequence encodes CASSGFPEDYEQYF. The whole variable domain, remainder taken from reference TRBV19 and TRBJ2-7, is DGGITQSPKYLFRKEGQNVTLSCEQNLNHDAMYWYRQDPGQGLRLIYYSQIVNDFQKGDIAEGYSVSREKKESFPLTVTSAQKNPTAFYLCASSGFPEDYEQYFGPGTRLTVT.